The 22 T cell receptor beta chains below were found in one sample sequenced in a study of T cell clonality in common variable immunodeficiency. Study-wide results and limits: In common variable immunodeficiency, TCR beta chains reportedly carried fewer deletions and N-nucleotide insertions.

Method: immunoSEQ multiplex PCR; TCRdb's copy keeps in-frame clones and lacks some. This sample has just over 25,000 clones and no singletons, with 20% to 25% in the ten largest. For these TCRs, the target antigens are not known. Sequencing input: peripheral blood mononuclear cells. These receptor sequences come from a human donor with common variable immunodeficiency.

This clone has ten or more counts. The part of the CDR3 DNA that was read is TGCAGTGCCCTGCAGGGCGGC. It yields the protein CSALQGG. The whole CDR3 protein reads CSALQGGYTF. The V gene is TRBV20-1, the J gene TRBJ1-2, with D perhaps matching TRBD1 (5 bases). The read comes to an end 3 residues before the CDR3 does, leaving the germline J gene to fill in the end. This CDR3 is 10 amino acids long. The V gene's germline CDR1 is DFQATT and CDR2 SNEGSKA (reference sequence).

This clone appeared a few times. The part of the CDR3 DNA that was read is TGTGCCAGCAGCCCGGACAGCCGAAAGGAAAAA. It encodes CASSPDSRKEK. The CDR3 in its entirety is CASSPDSRKEKLFF. The gene calls are TRBV7-2 and TRBJ1-4, with D tentatively TRBD1 (6 bases). From the germline J gene comes the end of the CDR3, since the read stops 3 residues before it. Germline V lookup: CDR1 SGHTA, CDR2 FQGNSA. V was pared by 5 bases and J by 8 bases, with 15 bases between. The CDR3 is 14 residues long.

Concerning this clone: The read stops 3 residues short of the end of the CDR3; the missing end is completed from the germline J gene. The V and J genes are TRBV20-1 and TRBJ2-7; TRBD2 agrees at 8 bases. V was pared by 0 bases and J by 4 bases, with 8 bases of the junction left unmatched. There are 15 residues in the CDR3. Germline V CDR1 and CDR2: DFQATT, SNEGSKA (reference sequence). CDR3 sequence: CSARDGDSGSYEQYF. The sequenced part of the CDR3 DNA is TGCAGTGCTAGAGATGGTGACAGCGGGAGTTACGAG.

This clone was counted many times. The CDR3 extends 3 residues past the end of the read, so its final part is completed from the germline J gene. This chain connects TRBV20-1 to TRBJ1-5; 7 bases are a match to TRBD1. With 4 bases clipped from V and 1 base from J, the junction kept 1 base outside the gene matches. From germline, CDR1 is DFQATT and CDR2 SNEGSKA (reference sequence). This CDR3 region has 13 residues. The part of the CDR3 DNA that was read is TGCAGTGCTACGGACAGGAGCAATCAGCCC. As protein: CSATDRSNQP. The whole CDR3 region reads CSATDRSNQPQHF.

This clone was recorded many times. The CDR3 is CASSSGLMNYNEQFF. The sequenced CDR3 bases are TGTGCCAGCAGCTCCGGACTAATGAACTACAATGAG. The rearrangement uses TRBV11-2 and TRBJ2-1; the D gene is possibly TRBD2 (6 bases). The CDR3 end lies 3 residues beyond the end of the read and is filled in from the germline J gene. Trimming cost V 4 bases and J 3 bases, with 13 bases left between them. Germline CDR1 SGHAT, CDR2 FQNNGV. The CDR3 sequence is 15 residues long.

The sample holds many counts of this clone. The read comes to an end 3 residues before the CDR3 does, leaving the germline J gene to fill in the end. The V and J genes are TRBV5-1 and TRBJ1-1; D might be TRBD1 (6 bases). CDR1 is SGHRS, CDR2 YFSETQ, per germline. The CDR3 is 15 residues long. The V gene lost 3 bases and the J gene lost 2 bases, with 14 bases spanning the gap. The CDR3: CASSSWTGGNTEAFF. The part of the CDR3 DNA that was read is TGCGCCAGCAGCTCATGGACGGGGGGCAACACTGAA.

This clone has more than one count but fewer than ten. The DNA ends 3 residues before the CDR3 does, and the rest of the CDR3 is filled in from the germline J gene. The chain employs TRBV6-1 and TRBJ2-1; 9 nucleotides agree with TRBD2. Germline assignment: CDR1 MNHNS and CDR2 SASEGT. J was trimmed by 9 bases and V by 0 bases; bases with no gene match: 6. The CDR3 spans 15 residues. The CDR3 here is CASSEAGGRASEQFF. The sequenced part of the CDR3 DNA is TGTGCCAGCAGTGAAGCAGGCGGGAGGGCCTCTGAG.

This clone was detected ten times or more. The sequence runs out 3 residues before the end of the CDR3; the remainder is reconstructed from the germline J gene. This chain joins TRBV7-9 and TRBJ2-7; D possibly corresponds to TRBD1 (6 bases). Germline loops: CDR1 SEHNR, CDR2 FQNEAQ (reference sequence). With 6 bases removed from V and 5 bases from J, the gap between germline ends came to 14 bases. The CDR3 spans 13 residues. CDR3 protein: CASSTGPVHEQYF. The sequenced part of the CDR3 DNA is TGTGCCAGCAGTACAGGGCCCGTCCACGAG.

A remark on this clone: From the germline J gene comes the end of the CDR3, since the read stops 3 residues before it. This chain connects TRBV30 to TRBJ1-2; possibly TRBD1 for D (5 bases). Germline assignment: CDR1 GTSNPN and CDR2 SVGIG (reference sequence). The CDR3 consists of 13 residues. The CDR3 protein is CAWGTGHNSGYTF. The CDR3 bases that were read are TGTGCCTGGGGTACAGGCCATAACTCCGGC.

The sample holds many counts of this clone. The read halts 3 residues ahead of the CDR3 end, with the missing end drawn from the germline J gene. The chain links TRBV7-2 to TRBJ2-2, with 8 bases identical to TRBD2. This CDR3 is 15 amino acids long. Germline loops: CDR1 SGHTA, CDR2 FQGNSA. The V gene end was trimmed by 5 bases and the J gene end by 3 bases; junction bases not matched to a gene: 5. The part of the CDR3 DNA that was read is TGTGCCAGCAGCAGGGGACTAGAGTACACCGGGGAG. Its protein product is CASSRGLEYTGE. From start to end, the CDR3 is CASSRGLEYTGELFF. Full variable domain (remainder filled in from reference TRBV7-2 and TRBJ2-2): GAGVSQSPSNKVTEKGKDVELRCDPISGHTALYWYRQSLGQGLEFLIYFQGNSAPDKSGLPSDRFSAERTGGSVSTLTIQRTQQEDSAVYLCASSRGLEYTGELFFGEGSRLTVL.

With respect to this clone: The read ends 3 residues early relative to the CDR3; the germline J gene fills the gap. The chain employs TRBV23-1 and TRBJ2-7, with D unclear. TRBV23-1 belongs to the ORF category, with a function that is uncertain. V lost 10 bases and J lost 1, with 17 bases in between. The CDR3 length is 14 residues. The CDR3 spells CANRPGFRSYEQYF. The covered CDR3 bases are TGCGCCAACCGGCCGGGTTTTCGGTCCTACGAG.

This clone was detected many times. The CDR3 end falls 3 residues outside the read, so it is completed with the germline J gene. The V gene is TRBV14, the J gene TRBJ1-1, with D possibly TRBD1 on 5 matching bases. V lost 4 bases, J lost 1 base, and 10 bases lay in between. Germline V gene lookup returns CDR1 SGHDN and CDR2 FVKESK. The CDR3 is 14 residues long. This CDR3 is CASSLDNWNTEAFF. CDR3 DNA (partial): TGTGCCAGCAGCCTGGACAATTGGAACACTGAA.

This clone was detected many times. With the read ending 3 residues before the CDR3 end, the germline J gene is used to fill in that end. This rearrangement joins TRBV6-1 to TRBJ1-5, with 7 bases lining up with TRBD1. Germline V gene data show CDR1 as MNHNS and CDR2 as SASEGT. The CDR3 has 14 amino acids. V gave up 4 bases and J gave up 7 bases; unmatched junction bases: 7. Partial CDR3 DNA: TGTGCCAGCAGTGGCCGACAGGGAGGGCAGCCC. The encoded protein is CASSGRQGGQP. The entire CDR3 sequence reads CASSGRQGGQPQHF.

This clone has at least ten counts. The CDR3 extends 3 residues past the end of the read, so its final part is completed from the germline J gene. V gene TRBV5-1 combines with J gene TRBJ1-4, with a possible D match to TRBD1 (6 bases). The ends were cut back, 0 bases at V and 7 bases at J, with 16 bases in the middle. The CDR3 consists of 16 residues. Per the germline V gene, CDR1 is SGHRS and CDR2 is YFSETQ. CDR3 in amino acids: CASSLDRAGVGEKLFF. CDR3 DNA (partial): TGCGCCAGCAGCTTGGACAGGGCCGGGGTGGGTGAAAAA.

In its sample, this clone was seen a few times. From the germline J gene comes the end of the CDR3, since the read stops 3 residues before it. J is TRBJ1-6 and V is TRBV30; perhaps TRBD1 as D (5 bases). CDR3 size: 13 residues. Per germline, CDR1 GTSNPN and CDR2 SVGIG (reference sequence). The ends were cut back, 5 bases at V and 7 bases at J, with 12 bases in the middle. CDR3 sequence reads: CAWGTGVNSPLHF. The sequenced CDR3 bases are TGTGCCTGGGGGACTGGGGTGAATTCACCC.

In this sample, this clone turned up many times. The read finishes 3 residues shy of the CDR3 end, and the germline J gene is used to complete it. The rearrangement uses TRBV4-1 and TRBJ2-5; 8 bases are a match to TRBD2. The CDR3 sequence is 15 residues long. Germline CDR1 MGHRA, CDR2 YSYEKL. Unmatched junction bases numbered 2, after V lost 1 base and J lost 1 base. The CDR3 loop is CASSQAGTSQETQYF. CDR3 DNA, as far as it was read: TGCGCCAGCAGCCAAGCCGGGACTAGCCAAGAGACC.

This clone was found many times. The CDR3 end lies 3 residues beyond the end of the read and is filled in from the germline J gene. The chain uses TRBV5-1 and TRBJ1-6; D remains ambiguous. The germline gives CDR1 SGHRS, CDR2 YFSETQ. This CDR3 region has 13 residues. V was pared by 0 bases and J by 7 bases, with 5 bases between. CDR3 region: CASSLAPNSPLHF. The covered CDR3 bases are TGCGCCAGCAGCTTGGCCCCAAATTCACCC.

This clone was found many times. Coverage ceases 3 residues before the CDR3 finishes, and the germline J gene fills in the end. The chain carries TRBV2 and TRBJ2-7, with D perhaps being TRBD1 or TRBD2 (5 bases each). CDR1 is SNHLY, CDR2 FYNNEI, per germline. The CDR3 has 15 residues. Trimming shortened V by 7 bases and J by 0 bases, and 16 bases separated the two germline ends. The CDR3 loop reads CASTFSKGSSYEQYF. The CDR3 DNA, read in part, is TGTGCCAGCACCTTCTCTAAGGGGAGCTCCTACGAG.

Worth noting for this clone: The read terminates 3 residues before the CDR3 end, so the remaining end is supplied by the germline J gene. V is TRBV13 and J is TRBJ2-1; TRBD1 agrees at 11 bases. Looked up from germline, CDR1 is PRHDT and CDR2 is FYEKMQ (reference sequence). The V and J ends lost 8 bases and 7 bases, in that order; junction bases with no gene match: 4. This CDR3 has 13 amino acids. The covered CDR3 bases are TGTGCCAGCGGGGGGGACAGGGGGAATGAG. This codes for CASGGDRGNE. The whole CDR3 region reads CASGGDRGNEQFF.

This clone has more than one count but fewer than ten. The read is 3 residues too short to cover the CDR3 end, so that end is filled in from the germline J gene. The chain links TRBV20-1 to TRBJ2-5; 11 positions agree with TRBD2. CDR1 DFQATT and CDR2 SNEGSKA come from the germline V gene (reference sequence). J was trimmed by 0 bases and V by 0 bases; bases with no gene match: 3. This CDR3 comprises 16 residues. CDR3 DNA (partial): TGCAGTGCTAGAGATGGGACTAGCGGCTACCAAGAGACC. Its translation is CSARDGTSGYQET. The whole CDR3 region reads CSARDGTSGYQETQYF.

This clone occurred many times. The CDR3 end is not reached by the read, which stops 3 residues before it; the germline J gene fills it in. The V gene is TRBV19, the J gene TRBJ1-4; TRBD1 is a possible D gene (6 bases). V was pared by 6 bases and J by 5 bases, with 19 bases between. Germline lookup yields CDR1 LNHDA and CDR2 SQIVND (reference sequence). The CDR3 is made up of 16 amino acids. The sequenced CDR3 bases are TGTGCCAGTAGGCCCGCCCGGACAGCCCTGAATGAAAAA. This gives the protein CASRPARTALNEK. The CDR3 as a whole reads CASRPARTALNEKLFF.

With respect to this clone: The read stops 3 residues short of the end of the CDR3; the missing end is completed from the germline J gene. The chain has TRBV11-3 and TRBJ2-2; 7 bases map to TRBD1. Germline CDR1 is SGHNT and CDR2 is YENEEA. CDR3 length equals 15 residues. V lost 3 bases to trimming and J lost 4 bases; unmatched junction nucleotides: 5. CDR3 DNA (partial): TGTGCCAGCAGCTTGGCCGCAGGGGGCACCGGGGAG. Amino acid sequence: CASSLAAGGTGE. In full, the CDR3 reads CASSLAAGGTGELFF.